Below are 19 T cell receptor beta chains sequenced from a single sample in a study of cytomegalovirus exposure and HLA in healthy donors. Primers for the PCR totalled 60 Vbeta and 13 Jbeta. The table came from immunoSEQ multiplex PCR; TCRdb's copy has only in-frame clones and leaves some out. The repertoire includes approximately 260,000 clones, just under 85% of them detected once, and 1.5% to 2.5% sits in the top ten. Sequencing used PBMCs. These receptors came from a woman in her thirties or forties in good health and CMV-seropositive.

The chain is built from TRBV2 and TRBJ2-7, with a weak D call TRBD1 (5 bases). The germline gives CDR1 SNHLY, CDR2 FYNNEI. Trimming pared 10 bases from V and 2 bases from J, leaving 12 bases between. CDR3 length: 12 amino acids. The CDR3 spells CANDRFTYEQYF. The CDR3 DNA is TGTGCCAATGACAGATTTACCTACGAGCAGTACTTC.

The DNA for the CDR3 is TGTGCCAGCAGCTTATTGGAGCGGGAGTCCACCTACGAGCAGTACTTC. Amino acid sequence: CASSLLERESTYEQYF. The chain couples TRBV7-8 to TRBJ2-7, with TRBD2 matching over 8 bases. CDR1 is SGHVS, CDR2 FQNEAQ, per germline. The CDR3 loop spans 16 amino acids. V trimming: 2 bases; J trimming: 2 bases; junction bases outside the gene matches: 8.

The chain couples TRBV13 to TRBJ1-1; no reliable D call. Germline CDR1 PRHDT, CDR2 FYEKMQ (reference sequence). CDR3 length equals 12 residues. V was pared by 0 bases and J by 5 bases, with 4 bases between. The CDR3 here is CASSLGETEAFF. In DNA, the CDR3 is TGTGCCAGCAGCTTAGGGGAGACTGAAGCTTTCTTT.

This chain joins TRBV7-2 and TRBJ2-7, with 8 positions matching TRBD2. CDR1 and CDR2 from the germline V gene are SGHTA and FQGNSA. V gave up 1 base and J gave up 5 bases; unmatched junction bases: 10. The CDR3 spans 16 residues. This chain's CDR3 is CASSLGAGGRRDEQYF. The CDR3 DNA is TGTGCCAGCAGCTTAGGGGCGGGCGGGAGGAGGGACGAGCAGTACTTC.

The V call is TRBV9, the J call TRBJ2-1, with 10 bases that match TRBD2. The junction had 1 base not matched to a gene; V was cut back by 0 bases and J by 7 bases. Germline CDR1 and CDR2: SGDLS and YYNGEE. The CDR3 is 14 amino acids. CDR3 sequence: CASSVEGLANEQFF. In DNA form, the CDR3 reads TGTGCCAGCAGCGTAGAGGGACTAGCGAATGAGCAGTTCTTC.

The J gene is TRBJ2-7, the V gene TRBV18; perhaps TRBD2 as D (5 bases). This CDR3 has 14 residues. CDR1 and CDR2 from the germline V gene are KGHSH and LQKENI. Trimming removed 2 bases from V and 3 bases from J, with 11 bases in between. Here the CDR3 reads CASSPRSDYYEQYF. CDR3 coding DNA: TGTGCCAGCTCACCAAGGAGCGACTACTACGAGCAGTACTTC.

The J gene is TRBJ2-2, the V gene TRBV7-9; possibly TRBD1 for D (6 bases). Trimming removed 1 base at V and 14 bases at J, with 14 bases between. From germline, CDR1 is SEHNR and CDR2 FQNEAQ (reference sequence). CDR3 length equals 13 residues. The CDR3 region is CASSLEGGTPLFF. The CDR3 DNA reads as TGTGCCAGCAGCTTAGAAGGGGGTACCCCCCTGTTTTTT. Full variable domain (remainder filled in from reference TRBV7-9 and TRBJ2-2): DTGVSQNPRHKITKRGQNVTFRCDPISEHNRLYWYRQTLGQGPEFLTYFQNEAQLEKSRLLSDRFSAERPKGSFSTLEIQRTEQGDSAMYLCASSLEGGTPLFFGEGSRLTVL.

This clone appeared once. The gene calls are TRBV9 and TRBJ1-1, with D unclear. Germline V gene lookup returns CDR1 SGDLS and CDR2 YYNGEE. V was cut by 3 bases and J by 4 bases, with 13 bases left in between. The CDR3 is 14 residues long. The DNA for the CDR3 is TGTGCCAGCAGCGCAACGCTGAGGAGCACTGAAGCTTTCTTT. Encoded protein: CASSATLRSTEAFF.

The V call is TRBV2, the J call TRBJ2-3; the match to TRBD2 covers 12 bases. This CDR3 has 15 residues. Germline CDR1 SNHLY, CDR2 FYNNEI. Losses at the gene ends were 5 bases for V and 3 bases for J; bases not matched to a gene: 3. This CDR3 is CASSPTSGSTDTQYF. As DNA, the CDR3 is TGTGCCAGCAGTCCGACTAGCGGGAGTACAGATACGCAGTATTTT.

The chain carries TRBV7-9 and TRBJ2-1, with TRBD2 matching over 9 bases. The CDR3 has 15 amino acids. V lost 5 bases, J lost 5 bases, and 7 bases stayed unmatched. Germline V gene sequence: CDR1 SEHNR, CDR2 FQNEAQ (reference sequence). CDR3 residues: CASSPGLAFNNEQFF. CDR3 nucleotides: TGTGCCAGCAGCCCCGGACTAGCGTTCAACAATGAGCAGTTCTTC.

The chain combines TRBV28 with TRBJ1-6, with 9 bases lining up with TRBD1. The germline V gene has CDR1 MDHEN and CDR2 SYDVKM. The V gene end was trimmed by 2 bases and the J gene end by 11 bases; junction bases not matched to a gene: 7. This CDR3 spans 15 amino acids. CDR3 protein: CASSLPDRGGPPLHF. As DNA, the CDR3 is TGTGCCAGCAGTTTACCGGACAGGGGTGGTCCACCCCTCCACTTT.

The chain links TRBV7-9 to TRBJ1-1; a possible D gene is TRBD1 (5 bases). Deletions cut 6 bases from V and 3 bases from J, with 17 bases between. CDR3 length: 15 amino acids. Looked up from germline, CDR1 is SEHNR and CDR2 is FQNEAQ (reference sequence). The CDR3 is CASSPGRGGDTEAFF. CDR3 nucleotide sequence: TGTGCCAGCAGTCCGGGCCGGGGAGGGGACACTGAAGCTTTCTTT.

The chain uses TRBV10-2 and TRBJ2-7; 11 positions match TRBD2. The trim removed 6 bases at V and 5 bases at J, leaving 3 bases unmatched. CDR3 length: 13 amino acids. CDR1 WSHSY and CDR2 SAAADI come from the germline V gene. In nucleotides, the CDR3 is TGCGCCAGCAGGACTAGCGGGACCAACGAGCAGTACTTC. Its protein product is CASRTSGTNEQYF.

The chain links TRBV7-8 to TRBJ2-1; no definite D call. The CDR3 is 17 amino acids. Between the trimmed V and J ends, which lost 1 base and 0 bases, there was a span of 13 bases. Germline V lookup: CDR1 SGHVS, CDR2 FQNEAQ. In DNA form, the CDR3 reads TGTGCCAGCAGCTTAGTGGGTAGCCCCCTCTCCTACAATGAGCAGTTCTTC. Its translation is CASSLVGSPLSYNEQFF.

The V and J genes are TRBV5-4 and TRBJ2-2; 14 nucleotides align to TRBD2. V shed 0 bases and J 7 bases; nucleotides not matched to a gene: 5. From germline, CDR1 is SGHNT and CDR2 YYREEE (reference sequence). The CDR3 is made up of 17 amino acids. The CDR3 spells CASSLGTSGRYGGELFF. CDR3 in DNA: TGTGCCAGCAGCTTGGGGACTAGCGGGAGGTATGGCGGGGAGCTGTTTTTT.

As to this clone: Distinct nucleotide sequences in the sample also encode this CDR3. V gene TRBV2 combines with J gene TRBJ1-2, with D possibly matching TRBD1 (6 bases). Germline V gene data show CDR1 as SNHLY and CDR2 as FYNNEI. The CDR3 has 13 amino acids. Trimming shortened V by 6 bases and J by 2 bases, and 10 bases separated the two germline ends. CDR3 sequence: CASRSGQNYGYTF. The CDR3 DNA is TGTGCCAGCAGATCTGGACAGAACTATGGCTACACCTTC.

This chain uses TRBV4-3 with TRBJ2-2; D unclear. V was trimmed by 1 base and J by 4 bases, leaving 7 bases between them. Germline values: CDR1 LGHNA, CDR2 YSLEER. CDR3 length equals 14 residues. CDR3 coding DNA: TGCGCCAGCAGCCAAGGAGTGATCACCGGGGAGCTGTTTTTT. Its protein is CASSQGVITGELFF.

CDR3 residues: CSATSGITYEQYF. CDR3 nucleotide sequence: TGCAGCGCGACTAGCGGAATCACCTACGAGCAGTACTTC. V and J are TRBV29-1 and TRBJ2-7, with 9 bases aligning to TRBD2. Trimming at V came to 7 bases and at J to 2 bases, leaving 6 bases not matched to a gene. The CDR3 totals 13 residues. Germline values: CDR1 SQVTM, CDR2 ANQGSEA.

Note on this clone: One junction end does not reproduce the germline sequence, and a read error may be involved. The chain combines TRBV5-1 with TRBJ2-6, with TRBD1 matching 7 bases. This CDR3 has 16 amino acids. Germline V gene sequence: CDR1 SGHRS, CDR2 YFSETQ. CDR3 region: CASSEQGIRGANGLTF. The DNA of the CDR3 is TGCGCCAGCAGCGAACAGGGGATAAGAGGGGCCAACGGCCTGACTTTC. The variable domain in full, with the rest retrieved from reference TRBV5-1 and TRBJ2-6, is KAGVTQTPRYLIKTRGQQVTLSCSPISGHRSVSWYQQTPGQGLQFLFEYFSETQRNKGNFPGRFSGRQFSNSRSEMNVSTLELGDSALYLCASSEQGIRGANGLTFGAGSRLTVL.